This T cell receptor beta chain was observed in a study of glioma-infiltrating T cells after dendritic cell vaccination. At the level of the study: Between about 2002 and 2012, patients got autologous tumor lysate-pulsed dendritic cell vaccines. Autologous tumor lysate was loaded overnight onto monocyte-derived dendritic cells grown approximately seven days with IL-4 and GM-CSF.

The repertoire was sequenced with immunoSEQ multiplex PCR; TCRdb's copy has only in-frame clones and lacks some. Counted here are tens of thousands of clones, less than 90% occurring once; the ten biggest clones make up less than 7%. The CDR3 extends over 15 amino acids. Trimming left V 1 base short and J 4 bases short, with 13 bases between. CDR1 and CDR2 (germline): LGHNA, YNFKEQ. Stated time point: after dendritic cell vaccination, including at tumor progression/relapse. All glioblastoma patients lacked an isocitrate dehydrogenase mutation. PBMC sampling occurred before vaccination, two weeks after the third dose, and at progression.

Specimen: blood, collected after dendritic cell vaccination. This clonotype was sampled from a human donor with glioblastoma. The chain recombines TRBV4-2 with TRBJ2-5; TRBD2 might be the D (5 bases). The CDR3 DNA follows: TGTGCCAGCAGCCAAGTGGGCTCAGCGGCAGAGACCCAGTACTTC. Its translation is CASSQVGSAAETQYF.